This T cell receptor beta chain was recovered during a study of T cell changes during pregnancy in multiple sclerosis. This CDR3 region has 15 residues. The junction had 6 bases not matched to a gene; V was cut back by 2 bases and J by 6 bases. Germline V gene data show CDR1 as SGHNT and CDR2 as YENEEA. Measured with immunoSEQ multiplex PCR; TCRdb has only the in-frame clones, and not every one. Of around 25,000 clones in the sample, about 90% are singletons; the top ten hold 8.3%. V usage is TRBV11-3 and J usage is TRBJ2-1; 8 bases line up with TRBD1. The clonotype was recovered from a female donor with multiple sclerosis, enrolled in a pregnancy study. Material: CD8+ T cells from peripheral blood mononuclear cells, obtained in the second trimester of pregnancy. CDR3 sequence (DNA): TGTGCCAGCAGCTTAATGGGACAGGCAAGCAATGAGCAGTTCTTC. This encodes CASSLMGQASNEQFF.